Sequencing of this TCR beta chain was carried out in a study of cytomegalovirus exposure and HLA in healthy donors. Points from the study as a whole: Subsequent analysis showed first-cohort TCR clusters tending to co-occur in 95 to 150 validation repertoires. The authors enumerated over 150 TCR beta chains as linked to cytomegalovirus.

The assay was immunoSEQ multiplex PCR, and TCRdb's table has in-frame clones only and misses some. Of roughly 240,000 clones in the sample, roughly 89% were seen once. This CDR3 is built from 13 residues. In germline, CDR1 is MNHEY, CDR2 SMNVEV (reference sequence). V was shortened by 3 bases and J by 11 bases, with 17 bases between the two germline ends. With regard to this clone: Its antigen remains unidentified.

The sequence came from a man younger than 30 in good health and CMV-seronegative. This sequence joins TRBV27 and TRBJ2-7; tentatively, D is TRBD2 (5 bases). The sequenced sample was PBMCs. The CDR3 loop reads CASSLAKGEVKYF. In DNA form, the CDR3 reads TGTGCCAGCAGTTTGGCGAAGGGAGAGGTGAAGTACTTC.